Here is one T cell receptor (beta chain) with its context. The source of the sample is a study of control samples from healthy donors and cancer patients. The table came from immunoSEQ multiplex PCR; TCRdb's copy has only in-frame clones and leaves some out. This sample carries 55,000 to 85,000 clones, roughly 86% of them seen once, and the ten largest clones take under 20%. Deletions cut 5 bases from V and 9 bases from J, with 13 bases between. The length of the CDR3 is 12 residues. Sample: PBMCs. The V gene is TRBV12-3 or TRBV12-4, the J gene TRBJ1-2; a weak D match, TRBD1 (5 bases). The TCR comes from a man in his 60s with lung cancer. The CDR3 DNA is TGTGCCAGCAGTCCGGGACTCAGTCGCTACACCTTC. Translation: CASSPGLSRYTF.